This paragraph covers one T cell receptor (beta chain) sequence. What it binds is not known. The data were obtained in a study of OX40 agonist ivuxolimab in advanced cancers. CDR3 length: 14 amino acids. The V gene's germline CDR1 is LNHDA and CDR2 SQIVND (reference sequence). The junction had 6 bases not matched to a gene; V was cut back by 6 bases and J by 4 bases. This table comes from immunoSEQ multiplex PCR, and its TCRdb copy is limited to in-frame clones, with some not included. This sample has fewer than 90,000 clones; about 90% occur once, and the top ten carry around 1.6%. Overall study results and limits: No determination was made of the antigen specificity of the expanded peripheral T cells.

The chain combines TRBV19 with TRBJ1-5; 7 bases match TRBD1. The receptor's source is an adult with an advanced solid tumor such as melanoma, head and neck, liver or kidney cancer. The sequenced sample was CD4+ or CD8+ T cells sorted from blood, obtained in a trial of the OX40 agonist ivuxolimab. In nucleotides, the CDR3 is TGTGCCAGTAGCACCCGGGACAGAAATCAGCCCCAGCATTTT. Translated: CASSTRDRNQPQHF.